Given below is one TCR beta chain in context. This sample is drawn from a study of cytomegalovirus exposure and HLA in healthy donors. Use of 60 Vbeta and 13 Jbeta primers characterized the PCR. Here immunoSEQ multiplex PCR was the method, and the copy in TCRdb shows in-frame clones only, minus some. Of about 120,000 clones in the sample, 78% are singletons; the top ten hold around 3%. Trimming left V 3 bases short and J 3 bases short, with 13 bases between. This CDR3 contains 14 residues. Germline V gene sequence: CDR1 SGHRS, CDR2 YFSETQ. Sequencing used PBMCs. The receptor's source is a woman in her 30s in good health and CMV-seropositive. The chain couples TRBV5-1 to TRBJ2-7; TRBD2 might be the D (6 bases). CDR3 protein: CASSSVGGGYEQYF. CDR3 bases: TGCGCCAGCAGCTCGGTGGGGGGAGGCTACGAGCAGTACTTC.